Listed below are T cell receptor beta chains from one sample, sequenced in a study of cytomegalovirus exposure and HLA in healthy donors. Data came from immunoSEQ multiplex PCR; TCRdb stores just in-frame clones and leaves some out. The sample holds 200,000 or so clones; over 75% are singletons and the top ten take 0.2% to 0.3%. Specimen: PBMCs. The receptor set was obtained from a girl in the first two years of life in good health and CMV-seronegative. The CDR3 runs from the conserved cysteine through the conserved F or W. D genes are given only for firm matches. Not every row has a clone size; where given, it reads once, few, many or a size class.

j_gene,d_gene,v_gene,abundance,CDR3nt,CDR3aa
TRBJ2-2,-,TRBV30,-,TGTGCCTGGAGGGGGCTTGAGAACACCGGGGAGCTGTTTTTT,CAWRGLENTGELFF
TRBJ2-2,-,TRBV7-9,-,TGTGCCAGCAGCGGGATTAGGGAAAGAGGGTCCGGGGAGCTGTTTTTT,CASSGIRERGSGELFF
TRBJ1-5,-,TRBV10-3,few,TGTGCCATCAGGGAACAGGGCGGCAATCAGCCCCAGCATTTT,CAIREQGGNQPQHF
TRBJ2-7,-,TRBV29-1,-,TGCAGCGTTGGAGGCCGATCCTACGAGCAGTACTTC,CSVGGRSYEQYF
TRBJ1-3,-,TRBV7-9,-,TGTGCCAGCAGCCGGGGGGGGGCCGAAAACACCATATATTTT,CASSRGGAENTIYF
TRBJ1-1,-,TRBV6-1,-,TGTGCCAGCAGGCAGGGCTTAACTGAAGCTTTCTTT,CASRQGLTEAFF
TRBJ2-1,TRBD1,TRBV2,-,TGTGCCAGCAGGCCGACAGGGGATTCGAAGCAGTTCTTC,CASRPTGDSKQFF
TRBJ2-1,TRBD2,TRBV30,once,TGTGCCTGGAGTGGCTTAGCGGGAGGGCCGGCTTTGGTCTTC,CAWSGLAGGPALVF
TRBJ2-3,TRBD1,TRBV2,few,TGTGCCAGCAGTGAGGCCAGGACAGGGGGAAGCACAGATACGCAGTATTTT,CASSEARTGGSTDTQYF
TRBJ2-1,-,TRBV27,-,TGTGCCAGCAGTACCTATCAGGACAGGACTAACAATGAGCAGTTCTTC,CASSTYQDRTNNEQFF
TRBJ2-1,-,TRBV5-1,-,TGCGCCAGCAGCTATCCAGGACGGGGTAACGACAATGAGCAGTTCTTC,CASSYPGRGNDNEQFF
TRBJ2-7,-,TRBV4-1,-,TGCGCCAGCAGCCAAGCGGCTAGCGTGACCTACGAGCAGTACTTC,CASSQAASVTYEQYF
TRBJ2-7,TRBD1,TRBV6-9,-,TGTGCCAGCAGTTATTTGGGTGTTCTCCGAGACAGGGTAACCTACGAGCAGTACTTC,CASSYLGVLRDRVTYEQYF
TRBJ2-5,-,TRBV5-6,-,TGTGCCAGCAGCCCTACCCCTCAGACAGGGGAGGGAGAGACCCAGTACTTC,CASSPTPQTGEGETQYF
TRBJ2-7,TRBD2,TRBV6-5,-,TGTGCCAGCAGTTACTCAGGCCTAGCGGGAAATTACGAGCAGTACTTC,CASSYSGLAGNYEQYF
TRBJ2-3,TRBD2,TRBV2,once,TGTGCCAGCAGAAACGGGGGGGCCGTGGCAGATACGCAGTATTTT,CASRNGGAVADTQYF